The next 26 T cell receptor beta chains were all read from a single sample in a study of identical twins. TCRdb processed the 5' RACE reads anew with MiXCR; each CDR3 protein has one entry. The sample includes approximately 630,000 distinct CDR3 sequences, under 8.5% of them seen just once. These same data were also listed under a study on yellow fever vaccine responses in identical twins.

Material: PBMCs. These receptors all stem from a woman aged 18 to 35 in good health.

This clonotype was picked up a small number of times. The chain carries TRBV7-9 and TRBJ1-5, with a tentative D call TRBD1 (6 bases). Germline lookup yields CDR1 SEHNR and CDR2 FQNEAQ (reference sequence). The CDR3 sequence is 14 residues long. V dropped 5 bases and J dropped 7 bases, with 15 bases sitting between them. The CDR3 region has the DNA TGTGCCAGCAGCGTGGACAGTTTGGGACAGCCCCAGCATTTT. It translates to CASSVDSLGQPQHF.

This clonotype was seen more than once but under ten times. The chain uses TRBV6-5 and TRBJ2-5; D gene ambiguous. CDR1 and CDR2 from the germline V gene are MNHEY and SVGAGI. Trimming pared 0 bases from V and 5 bases from J, leaving 7 bases between. This CDR3 has 13 amino acids. In DNA form, the CDR3 reads TGTGCCAGCAGTTACTCCCACCTGGAGACCCAGTACTTC. It yields the protein CASSYSHLETQYF.

This clonotype was counted ten times or more. This chain joins TRBV5-1 and TRBJ2-3; D call uncertain. This CDR3 has 15 amino acids. The germline CDR1 and CDR2 sequences are SGHRS and YFSETQ. Between the trimmed V and J ends, which lost 0 bases and 0 bases, there was a span of 8 bases. The CDR3 loop reads CASSLGTASTDTQYF. The CDR3 coding sequence is TGCGCCAGCAGCTTGGGGACGGCTAGCACAGATACGCAGTATTTT.

The CDR3 DNA sequence: TGCGATCCATACGCGGAGCGGTACTCCTACGAGCAGTACTTC. Amino acids: CDPYAERYSYEQYF. This chain connects TRBV4-1 to TRBJ2-7; D perhaps matches TRBD2 (5 bases). The V gene's germline CDR1 is MGHRA and CDR2 YSYEKL. The CDR3 sequence is 14 residues long.

V usage is TRBV12-3 or TRBV12-4 and J usage is TRBJ2-4, with 8 bases fitting TRBD2. The CDR3 consists of 19 residues. Trimming at V came to 4 bases and at J to 0 bases, leaving 14 bases not matched to a gene. The CDR3 here is CASSSQRERGGIAKNIQYF. The CDR3 region has the DNA TGTGCCAGCAGTTCTCAGCGGGAGAGAGGGGGGATAGCCAAAAACATTCAGTACTTC.

The chain is built from TRBV7-8 and TRBJ1-6; weak D call: TRBD1 (5 bases). V was pared by 5 bases and J by 7 bases, with 18 bases between. Germline V gene data show CDR1 as SGHVS and CDR2 as FQNEAQ. CDR3 size: 16 residues. CDR3 in amino acids: CASSAVGPTSNSPLHF. The CDR3 nucleotides are TGTGCCAGCAGCGCCGTGGGACCGACATCCAATTCACCCCTCCACTTT.

This clonotype was counted many times. CDR3: CASSLASGANNEQFF. CDR3 nucleotide sequence: TGTGCCAGCAGTTTAGCTAGCGGGGCCAACAATGAGCAGTTCTTC. V gene TRBV12-3 or TRBV12-4 combines with J gene TRBJ2-1; TRBD2 matches at 8 bases. CDR3 length: 15 amino acids. V lost 0 bases and J lost 5; bases outside the gene matches: 3.

This clonotype was seen repeatedly, ten times or more. The chain joins TRBV10-3 to TRBJ1-1; D gene uncertain. Deletions cut 2 bases from V and 1 base from J, with 8 bases between. The CDR3 has 14 amino acids. CDR1 ENHRY and CDR2 SYGVKD come from the germline V gene. The CDR3 sequence: CAISEGRGNTEAFF. CDR3 DNA: TGTGCCATCAGTGAGGGGAGAGGGAACACTGAAGCTTTCTTT.

This clonotype has only a few counts. The CDR3 region has the DNA TGTGCCAGCAGGACTAGCGGGGGGATAAATGAGCAGTTCTTC. Translating it yields CASRTSGGINEQFF. This rearrangement joins TRBV12-3 or TRBV12-4 to TRBJ2-1, with TRBD2 identical over 13 bases. The V and J ends lost 6 bases and 7 bases, in that order; junction bases with no gene match: 3. This CDR3 comprises 14 residues.

Ten or more counts support this clonotype. V gene TRBV7-8 combines with J gene TRBJ2-7; a possible D gene is TRBD1 (5 bases). The CDR3 has 14 amino acids. V shed 2 bases and J shed 2 bases, with 10 bases lying between them. Looked up from germline, CDR1 is SGHVS and CDR2 is FQNEAQ. In nucleotides, the CDR3 is TGTGCCAGCAGCTTATTGATAGGGGCCTACGAGCAGTACGTC. It yields the protein CASSLLIGAYEQYV.

There are many counts of this clonotype. The rearrangement links TRBV7-9 to TRBJ1-2; D remains ambiguous. Germline loops: CDR1 SEHNR, CDR2 FQNEAQ (reference sequence). V was shortened by 6 bases and J by 5 bases, with 13 bases between the two germline ends. The CDR3 runs to 13 residues. The CDR3: CASSRAGNYGYTF. The CDR3 DNA reads TGTGCCAGCAGTAGAGCGGGGAATTATGGCTACACCTTC.

This clonotype has more than one count but fewer than ten. The CDR3 loop reads CASTSIRRSEAFF. As DNA, the CDR3 is TGTGCCAGCACCTCGATCCGACGGTCCGAAGCTTTCTTT. The J gene is TRBJ1-1, the V gene TRBV12-3 or TRBV12-4; no firm D call. V was shortened by 7 bases and J by 8 bases, with 17 bases between the two germline ends. This CDR3 comprises 13 residues.

CDR3 bases: TGTGCCAGCAGTTACGGGACGGCCGGGGAGCTGTTTTTT. Amino acids: CASSYGTAGELFF. V and J are TRBV6-5 and TRBJ2-2; tentatively, D is TRBD1 or TRBD2 (5 bases each). V was trimmed by 2 bases and J by 6 bases, leaving 7 bases between them. Germline CDR1 reads MNHEY; CDR2 reads SVGAGI. The CDR3 spans 13 residues.

This clonotype was seen at least ten times. This chain connects TRBV12-3 or TRBV12-4 to TRBJ1-2, with no clear D. The V end was cut by 6 bases, the J end by 4 bases, with 9 bases between. The CDR3 totals 12 residues. The CDR3 coding sequence is TGTGCCAGCAGAATTGGGAGCTATGGCTACACCTTC. Translated: CASRIGSYGYTF.

The rearrangement joins TRBV9 to TRBJ2-1; TRBD2 matches at 8 bases. Germline CDR1 is SGDLS and CDR2 is YYNGEE. The CDR3 length is 16 residues. V lost 0 bases to trimming and J lost 10 bases; unmatched junction nucleotides: 12. The CDR3 bases are TGTGCCAGCAGCGTAGAAGCTAGCGGGCTAGTTAGGGAGCAGTTCTTC. Protein: CASSVEASGLVREQFF.

This clonotype was seen many times. This chain links TRBV5-1 with TRBJ2-1, with D perhaps matching TRBD2 (5 bases). Germline V lookup: CDR1 SGHRS, CDR2 YFSETQ. The CDR3 is 12 amino acids. V was pared by 0 bases and J by 13 bases, with 11 bases between. Here the CDR3 reads CASSLVAGEQFF. The CDR3 DNA is TGCGCCAGCAGCTTGGTTGCGGGCGAACAGTTCTTC.

V and J are TRBV5-1 and TRBJ2-3; D gene ambiguous. This CDR3 comprises 14 residues. V was cut by 1 base and J by 3 bases, with 9 bases left in between. Germline values: CDR1 SGHRS, CDR2 YFSETQ. The CDR3 loop reads CASSLQAVTDTQYF. The DNA of the CDR3 is TGCGCCAGCAGCTTGCAGGCAGTTACAGATACGCAGTATTTT.

This chain's CDR3 is CASSPESGHQFF. CDR3 DNA sequence: TGCGCCAGCAGCCCGGAGTCCGGACATCAGTTCTTC. The chain employs TRBV5-1 and TRBJ2-1, with D possibly being TRBD1 (5 bases). Between the trimmed V and J ends, which lost 4 bases and 13 bases, there was a span of 15 bases. This CDR3 has 12 residues. Germline CDR1 is SGHRS and CDR2 is YFSETQ.

This clonotype was seen more than once but under ten times. The rearrangement links TRBV28 to TRBJ2-7, with TRBD1 matching 7 bases. V shed 6 bases and J 7 bases; nucleotides not matched to a gene: 6. Germline V lookup: CDR1 MDHEN, CDR2 SYDVKM. The length of the CDR3 is 12 residues. The CDR3 loop reads CASSPRTGEQYV. The CDR3 DNA is TGTGCCAGCAGCCCAAGGACAGGAGAGCAGTACGTC.

The chain employs TRBV5-1 and TRBJ2-5, with unresolved D. This CDR3 comprises 12 residues. Germline CDR1 and CDR2: SGHRS and YFSETQ. Deletions cut 4 bases from V and 0 bases from J, with 4 bases between. CDR3 in amino acids: CASSTHQETQYF. The CDR3 DNA follows: TGCGCCAGCAGCACCCACCAAGAGACCCAGTACTTC.

A few counts support this clonotype. V usage is TRBV5-1 and J usage is TRBJ2-5, with 8 bases aligning to TRBD2. Germline CDR1 and CDR2: SGHRS and YFSETQ. Germline trimming cut 6 bases from V and 3 bases from J; bases unmatched to any gene: 10. The CDR3 is 15 amino acids. In DNA form, the CDR3 reads TGCGCCAGCAACCCTCTGTTGCGGGAGGAAGAGACCCAGTACTTC. Translated: CASNPLLREEETQYF.

This clonotype was detected only a few times. The chain combines TRBV5-6 with TRBJ1-3; D is ambiguous. There are 14 residues in the CDR3. V was pared by 4 bases and J by 2 bases, with 10 bases between. Germline CDR1 SGHDT, CDR2 YYEEEE. CDR3 bases: TGTGCCAGCAGCGAGAAGCGGGCTGGAAACACCATATATTTT. Its translation: CASSEKRAGNTIYF. The full variable domain, with the rest looked up from reference TRBV5-6 and TRBJ1-3, is DAGVTQSPTHLIKTRGQQVTLRCSPKSGHDTVSWYQQALGQGPQFIFQYYEEEERQRGNFPDRFSGHQFPNYSSELNVNALLLGDSALYLCASSEKRAGNTIYFGEGSWLTVV.

The genes are TRBV19 and TRBJ2-7; 7 bases are a match to TRBD1. The length of the CDR3 is 17 residues. Germline CDR1 LNHDA, CDR2 SQIVND (reference sequence). The V segment lost 5 bases and the J segment 2 bases; nucleotides outside the gene matches: 15. The DNA of the CDR3 is TGTGCCAGTAGTTCGACCGCGACAGGGCCGAGAACCTACGAGCAGTACTTC. Translated, it gives CASSSTATGPRTYEQYF.

The chain links TRBV7-9 to TRBJ2-1, with 13 bases that match TRBD2. The germline gives CDR1 SEHNR, CDR2 FQNEAQ (reference sequence). This CDR3 region has 17 residues. With V trimmed by 5 bases and J by 0 bases, 4 bases remained unmatched. The chain's CDR3 is CASSKGLAGSSYNEQFF. DNA for the CDR3: TGTGCCAGCAGCAAGGGACTAGCGGGGAGCTCCTACAATGAGCAGTTCTTC.

The chain has TRBV29-1 and TRBJ2-3; no definite D call. Trimming shortened V by 3 bases and J by 4 bases, and 8 bases separated the two germline ends. The germline CDR1 and CDR2 sequences are SQVTM and ANQGSEA. The CDR3 contains 12 residues. CDR3 sequence reads: CSVDNTADTQYF. The DNA for the CDR3 is TGCAGCGTTGACAACACCGCAGATACGCAGTATTTT.

This clonotype was picked up a small number of times. The J gene is TRBJ2-7, the V gene TRBV20-1; 9 positions match TRBD2. This CDR3 contains 16 residues. The germline gives CDR1 DFQATT, CDR2 SNEGSKA (reference sequence). After removal of 3 bases from V and 2 bases from J, the junction contained 11 bases not matched to a gene. The CDR3 DNA is TGCAGTGCTAGGGCTCTGGCGGGAGGGCCAACCTACGAGCAGTACTTC. It specifies CSARALAGGPTYEQYF.